This is a list of T cell receptor beta chains from one sample in a study of blood T cell repertoires in COVID-19. Repertoires were generated with immunoSEQ multiplex PCR, while TCRdb's copy carries only in-frame clones and drops some. The sample shows under 300,000 clones, 86% of them seen only once. Specimen: peripheral blood. Source of these receptors: a man in his sixties with acute or convalescent COVID-19. The CDR3 runs from the conserved cysteine through the conserved F or W. The D gene is left open where the match is weak. Size values are once, few and many counts, or a class for expanded clones, and some rows have none.

>TRBJ1-1|TRBV5-4|few|.
TGTGCCAGCAGCCCCGGCGACAGAGAAGCTTTCTTT
CASSPGDREAFF
>TRBJ2-3|TRBV4-3|.|.
TGCGCCAGCAGCCAAGTCGGGCGGGCCCGCACAGATACGCAGTATTTT
CASSQVGRARTDTQYF
>TRBJ1-2|TRBV10-3|.|TRBD1
TGTGCCATCAGTGTACGGCAGGGGGACTATGGCTACACCTTC
CAISVRQGDYGYTF
>TRBJ2-5|TRBV5-4|.|.
TGTGCCAGCAGCTCCGGGACACAACAAGAGACCCAGTACTTC
CASSSGTQQETQYF
>TRBJ1-1|TRBV4-3|.|.
TGCGCCAGCAGCCAAGAGGGGCGGATGAACACTGAAGCTTTCTTT
CASSQEGRMNTEAFF
>TRBJ1-1|TRBV27|.|TRBD1
TGTGCCAGCATCAGACCCCGGGGGACAGGGGGCAACGGGGGTGAAGCTTTCTTT
CASIRPRGTGGNGGEAFF
>TRBJ2-1|TRBV4-1|.|TRBD1
TGCGCCAGCAGCAACCGGGACAGGGGTGGTGAGCAGTTCTTC
CASSNRDRGGEQFF
>TRBJ1-3|TRBV5-1|.|.
TGCGCCAGCAGCTTGGGAAGAGCCTCTGGAAACACCATATATTTT
CASSLGRASGNTIYF
>TRBJ2-1|TRBV11-2|.|.
TGTGCCAGCAGCTTAGATAGGGGGATCCATGAGCAGTTCTTC
CASSLDRGIHEQFF
>TRBJ2-7|TRBV14|.|TRBD1
TGTGCCAGCAGCAACAGGGGAGCCCACGAGCAGTACTTC
CASSNRGAHEQYF
>TRBJ1-5|TRBV2|.|TRBD1
TGTGCCAGCAGTCCAGACAGGGGACGGGGGCAGCCCCAGCATTTT
CASSPDRGRGQPQHF
>TRBJ2-1|TRBV28|.|TRBD2
TGTGCCAGCAGTTCCCCGGCCGGGACTAGCGGTTACAATGAGCAGTTCTTC
CASSSPAGTSGYNEQFF
>TRBJ1-5|TRBV5-1|.|.
TGCGCCAGCAGCCCAGAAGTCGGGGGGCGACAGCCCCAGCATTTT
CASSPEVGGRQPQHF
>TRBJ2-3|TRBV6-5|.|.
TGTGCCACGGAGAACCGGAACACAGATACGCAGTATTTT
CATENRNTDTQYF
>TRBJ1-5|TRBV19|once|TRBD1
TGTGCCAGTAGCAAAGGGACAGGGGGCGTTCAGCCCCAGCATTTT
CASSKGTGGVQPQHF
>TRBJ1-6|TRBV9|.|.
TGTGCCAGCAGCGTAGCCAGGGCTGGCGATAATTCACCCCTCCACTTT
CASSVARAGDNSPLHF
>TRBJ2-1|TRBV19|.|TRBD2
TGTGCCAGTAGCGTCCGTAGCGGGAGGTTCGACAATGAGCAGTTCTTC
CASSVRSGRFDNEQFF
>TRBJ1-5|TRBV3-1/TRBV3-2|once|.
TGTGCCAGCAGCCAAGTAGGGGGAAGACAGCCCCAGCATTTT
CASSQVGGRQPQHF
>TRBJ1-1|TRBV9|.|.
TGTGCCAGCAGCGCGAACAGGGTTGGGACTGAAGCTTTCTTT
CASSANRVGTEAFF
>TRBJ1-5|TRBV27|.|.
TGTGCCAGCGGCGGAAGGCAGCCCCAGCATTTT
CASGGRQPQHF
>TRBJ2-1|TRBV27|.|.
TGTGCCAGCAGTTTGATTGGGGCCCATGAGCAGTTCTTC
CASSLIGAHEQFF
>TRBJ2-7|TRBV7-8|.|.
TGTGCCAGCAGCTTAGGAGGGGGGGGAGGCGAGCAGTACTTC
CASSLGGGGGEQYF
>TRBJ1-2|TRBV5-5|few|TRBD1
TGTGCCAGCAGCCCGGGGACAGGGAATGGCTACACCTTC
CASSPGTGNGYTF
>TRBJ1-4|TRBV6-1|.|TRBD1
TGTGCCAGCAGTGAGTTTCCGGGACAGAATAATGAAAAACTGTTTTTT
CASSEFPGQNNEKLFF
>TRBJ1-1|TRBV7-6|.|.
TGTGCCAGCAGCTTAGCGCGGGTAGGCTACACTGAAGCTTTCTTT
CASSLARVGYTEAFF
>TRBJ2-1|TRBV11-2|.|TRBD1
TGTGCCAGCAGCGTAGACAGGGGGCGCGATGTAGAGCAGTTCTTC
CASSVDRGRDVEQFF
>TRBJ2-5|TRBV19|.|.
TGTGCCAGTAGTATAGATAGACAAGAGACCCAGTACTTC
CASSIDRQETQYF
>TRBJ1-4|TRBV5-6|.|.
TGTGCCAGCAGCTCAACAGGGTACGGCGGTGAAAAACTGTTTTTT
CASSSTGYGGEKLFF
>TRBJ2-1|TRBV9|.|TRBD2
TGTGCCAGCAGCGTAGCTAGTGCGGGAGTTAGGAATGAGCAGTTCTTC
CASSVASAGVRNEQFF
>TRBJ2-3|TRBV9|.|.
TGTGCCAGCAGCGTAGGGGGCAGGATGGTAGCAGATACGCAGTATTTT
CASSVGGRMVADTQYF
>TRBJ1-6|TRBV7-2|.|TRBD1
TGTGCCAGCAGCCCCGGGACAGGGATGAGGAATTCACCCCTCCACTTT
CASSPGTGMRNSPLHF
>TRBJ2-1|TRBV9|.|TRBD2
TGTGCCAGCAGTCCTCTAGCGGGACCCCCCTACAATGAGCAGTTCTTC
CASSPLAGPPYNEQFF
>TRBJ2-3|TRBV10-3|.|TRBD1
TGTGCCATCAGTGAGAATGGGGACAGGGAGGGAGATACGCAGTATTTT
CAISENGDREGDTQYF
>TRBJ1-1|TRBV18|.|.
TGTGCCAGCTCACCGTACGGACAAAACACTGAAGCTTTCTTT
CASSPYGQNTEAFF
>TRBJ1-1|TRBV5-1|.|.
TGCGCCAGCAGCCGGGACGGGGGGACTGAAGCTTTCTTT
CASSRDGGTEAFF
>TRBJ2-7|TRBV4-3|.|.
TGCGCCAGCAGCCAAGTATGGGGCGTGGGAGAGCAGTACTTC
CASSQVWGVGEQYF
>TRBJ2-7|TRBV23-1|.|TRBD2
TGCGCCAGCAGCGGCGGGACTAGCGGGAGGCACGAGCAGTACTTC
CASSGGTSGRHEQYF
>TRBJ2-7|TRBV27|.|.
TGTGCCAGCAGTTTACTCCCTGCAGGGTCTTACGAGCAGTACTTC
CASSLLPAGSYEQYF
>TRBJ2-2|TRBV18|.|.
TGTGCCAGCTCACCAGGGCGGGACACCGGGGAGCTGTTTTTT
CASSPGRDTGELFF
>TRBJ2-7|TRBV7-3|.|TRBD2
TGTGCCAGCAGCTTAAACGGACTAGCGGGAAGCGAGCAGTACTTC
CASSLNGLAGSEQYF
>TRBJ1-2|TRBV2|.|.
TGTGCCAGCAGAGGACAGACTAACTATGGCTACACCTTC
CASRGQTNYGYTF
>TRBJ2-3|TRBV6-5|.|TRBD2
TGTGCCAGCAGCATGACTAGCTTCCACGCAGATACGCAGTATTTT
CASSMTSFHADTQYF
>TRBJ1-1|TRBV19|.|.
TGTGCCAGTAGTATAGTTCAAGGGGCTGCTTTCTTT
CASSIVQGAAFF
>TRBJ1-5|TRBV4-1|.|.
TGCGCCAGCAGCCAGGCAGGGAGGGAGGGCAATCAGCCCCAGCATTTT
CASSQAGREGNQPQHF
>TRBJ1-1|TRBV5-1|.|.
TGCGCCAGCAGCTTGAGCGGGACACTACGACCTGAAGCTTTCTTT
CASSLSGTLRPEAFF
>TRBJ1-6|TRBV3-1/TRBV3-2|.|.
TGTGCCAGCAGCCAGCCCAGGGGAACACGGGGAATGGGTTCACCCCTCCACTTT
CASSQPRGTRGMGSPLHF
>TRBJ1-1|TRBV11-2|.|TRBD1
TGTGCCAGCAGCCATCGACAGGGGCTAATGAACACTGAAGCTTTCTTT
CASSHRQGLMNTEAFF
>TRBJ2-7|TRBV29-1|.|TRBD2
TGCAGCGTTGAGACTAGCGTCTCCTACGAGCAGTACTTC
CSVETSVSYEQYF
>TRBJ1-5|TRBV10-3|.|.
TGTGCCATCAGTGGAGGGAGATATAGCAATCAGCCCCAGCATTTT
CAISGGRYSNQPQHF
>TRBJ2-7|TRBV11-3|once|TRBD2
TGTGCCAGCAGCCGAGACGCGGGGGGCCACGACGAGCAGTACTTC
CASSRDAGGHDEQYF
>TRBJ1-5|TRBV6-2/TRBV6-3|.|.
TGTGCCAGCAGTTTAAGGTCCGGACAGTCAAATCAGCCCCAGCATTTT
CASSLRSGQSNQPQHF
>TRBJ1-2|TRBV28|.|.
TGTGCCAGCAGTTTGAGGAGGAACTCGGGGGATGGCTACACCTTC
CASSLRRNSGDGYTF
>TRBJ1-4|TRBV5-1|once|.
TGCGCCAGCAGCTTGGACTCTACAGGGGAAAAACTGTTTTTT
CASSLDSTGEKLFF
>TRBJ2-3|TRBV18|.|.
TGTGCCAGCTCAGGGACAAGCACAGATACGCAGTATTTT
CASSGTSTDTQYF
>TRBJ2-1|TRBV6-5|once|.
TGTGCCAGCAGGCAAGAGGCGAGATACAATGAGCAGTTCTTC
CASRQEARYNEQFF
>TRBJ2-3|TRBV6-5|.|.
TGTGCCAGCAGTTACTCGAAGCATCTCGATACGCAGTATTTT
CASSYSKHLDTQYF